This paragraph reports one T cell receptor (beta chain). Its antigen is unknown. CDR3 length equals 13 residues. V gave up 6 bases and J gave up 2 bases, with 11 bases separating them. Germline lookup yields CDR1 MNHEY and CDR2 SVGAGI. The people who gave samples were healthy Caucasians from Russia, aged roughly 6 to 100. This record belongs to a study of blood T cells in healthy people across ages. On the study more broadly: Template switching retrieved approximately one barcoded beta molecule for each two T cells. Study observations and caveats: Older age coincided with a roughly linear decline in TCR beta diversity per million T cells.

Alongside a J-beta primer mix, a sample-barcoded 5' primer served in a second PCR lasting about 7 to 11 cycles. MiXCR, applied by TCRdb to the 5' RACE reads, yields one record per CDR3 protein. This sample yields some 800,000 distinct CDR3 sequences, of which around 45% are seen a single time; nearly 20% belongs to the top ten. The chain has TRBV6-5 and TRBJ2-7; no firm D call. This TCR came from a man between 60 and 75 years old in good health. The sample comprised blood. The CDR3 coding sequence is TGTGCCAGCAGCAACAGCCTCGCCTACGAGCAGTACTTC. This translates into CASSNSLAYEQYF.